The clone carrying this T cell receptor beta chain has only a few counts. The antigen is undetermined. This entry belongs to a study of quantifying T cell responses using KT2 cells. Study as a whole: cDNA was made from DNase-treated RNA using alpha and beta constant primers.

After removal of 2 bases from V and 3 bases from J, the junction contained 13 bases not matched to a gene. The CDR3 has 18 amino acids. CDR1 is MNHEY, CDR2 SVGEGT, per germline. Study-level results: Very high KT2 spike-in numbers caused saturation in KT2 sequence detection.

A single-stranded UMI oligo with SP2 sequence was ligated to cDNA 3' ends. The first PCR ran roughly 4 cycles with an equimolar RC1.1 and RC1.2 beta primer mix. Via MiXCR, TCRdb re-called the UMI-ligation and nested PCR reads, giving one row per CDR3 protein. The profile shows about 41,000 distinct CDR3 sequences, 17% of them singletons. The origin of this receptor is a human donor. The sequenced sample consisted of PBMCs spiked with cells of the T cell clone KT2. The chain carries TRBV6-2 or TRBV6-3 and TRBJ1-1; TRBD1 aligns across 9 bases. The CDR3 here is CASSYDSREWTGDTEAFF. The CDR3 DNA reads TGTGCCAGCAGTTACGATTCTCGAGAGTGGACAGGGGACACTGAAGCTTTCTTT.